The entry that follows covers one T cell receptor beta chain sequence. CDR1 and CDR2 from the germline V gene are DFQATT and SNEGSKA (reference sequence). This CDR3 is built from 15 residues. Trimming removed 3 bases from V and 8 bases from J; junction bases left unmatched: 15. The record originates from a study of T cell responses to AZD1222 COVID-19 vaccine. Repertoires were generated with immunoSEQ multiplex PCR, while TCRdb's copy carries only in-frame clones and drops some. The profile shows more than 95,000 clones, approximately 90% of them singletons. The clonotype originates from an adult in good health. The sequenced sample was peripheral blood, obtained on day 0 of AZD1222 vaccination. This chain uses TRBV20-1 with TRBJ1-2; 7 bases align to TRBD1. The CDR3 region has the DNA TGCAGTGCTAGTCGTGGGCAGGGGGTCTCTGGGGGCTACACCTTC. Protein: CSASRGQGVSGGYTF.